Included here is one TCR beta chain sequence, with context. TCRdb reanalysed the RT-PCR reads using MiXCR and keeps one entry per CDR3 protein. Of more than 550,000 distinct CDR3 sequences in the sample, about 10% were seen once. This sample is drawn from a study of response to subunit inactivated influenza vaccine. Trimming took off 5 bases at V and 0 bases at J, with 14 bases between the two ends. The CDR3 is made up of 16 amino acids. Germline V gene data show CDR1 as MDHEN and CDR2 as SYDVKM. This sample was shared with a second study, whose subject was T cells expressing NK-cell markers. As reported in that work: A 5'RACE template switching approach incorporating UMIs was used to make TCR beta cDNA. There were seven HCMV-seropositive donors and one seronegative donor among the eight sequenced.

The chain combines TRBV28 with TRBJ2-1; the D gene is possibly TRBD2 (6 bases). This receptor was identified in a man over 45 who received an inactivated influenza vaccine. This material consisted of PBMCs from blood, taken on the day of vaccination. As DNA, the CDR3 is TGTGCCAGCAGTCCCCTAGCGACGACCTCCTACAATGAGCAGTTCTTC. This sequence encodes CASSPLATTSYNEQFF.